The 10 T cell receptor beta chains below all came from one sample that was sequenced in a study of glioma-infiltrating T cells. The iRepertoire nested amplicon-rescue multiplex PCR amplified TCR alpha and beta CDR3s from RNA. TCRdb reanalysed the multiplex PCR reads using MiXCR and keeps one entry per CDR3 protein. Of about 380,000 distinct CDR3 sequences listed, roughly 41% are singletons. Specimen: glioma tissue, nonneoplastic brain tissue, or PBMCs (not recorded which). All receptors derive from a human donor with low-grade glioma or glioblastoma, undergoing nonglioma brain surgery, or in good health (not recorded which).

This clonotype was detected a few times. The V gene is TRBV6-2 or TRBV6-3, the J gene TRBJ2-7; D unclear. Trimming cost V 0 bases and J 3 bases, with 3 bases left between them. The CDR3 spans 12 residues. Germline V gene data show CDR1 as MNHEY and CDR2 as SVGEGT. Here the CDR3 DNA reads TGTGCCAGCAGTTACTCCGACTACGAGCAGTACTTC. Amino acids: CASSYSDYEQYF.

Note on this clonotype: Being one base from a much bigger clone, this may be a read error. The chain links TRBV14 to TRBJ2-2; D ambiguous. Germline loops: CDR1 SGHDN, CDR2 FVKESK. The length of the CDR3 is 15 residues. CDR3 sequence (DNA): TGTGCCAGCAACCAATCAAAGGCGAACACCGGGGAGCTGTTTTTT. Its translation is CASNQSKANTGELFF.

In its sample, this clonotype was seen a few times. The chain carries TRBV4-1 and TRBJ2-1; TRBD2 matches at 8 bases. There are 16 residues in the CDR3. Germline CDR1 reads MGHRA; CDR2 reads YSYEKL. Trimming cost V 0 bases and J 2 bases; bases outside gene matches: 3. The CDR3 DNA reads TGCGCCAGCAGCCAAGAGGAACTAGCGGCCTACAATGAGCAGTTCTTC. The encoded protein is CASSQEELAAYNEQFF.

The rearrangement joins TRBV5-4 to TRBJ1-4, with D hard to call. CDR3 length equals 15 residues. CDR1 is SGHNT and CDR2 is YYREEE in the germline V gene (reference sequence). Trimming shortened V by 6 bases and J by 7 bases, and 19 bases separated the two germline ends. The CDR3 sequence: CASKHSDVAGEKLFF. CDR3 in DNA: TGTGCCAGCAAACACTCAGACGTCGCGGGTGAAAAACTGTTTTTT.

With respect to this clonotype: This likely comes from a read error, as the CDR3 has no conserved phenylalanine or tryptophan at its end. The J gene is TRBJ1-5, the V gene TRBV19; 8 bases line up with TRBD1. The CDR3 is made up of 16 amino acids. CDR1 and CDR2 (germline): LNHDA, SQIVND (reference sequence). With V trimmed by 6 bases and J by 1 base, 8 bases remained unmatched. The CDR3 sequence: CASRPLDRASNQPQHS. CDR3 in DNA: TGTGCCAGTAGACCTTTGGACAGGGCCAGCAATCAGCCCCAGCATTCT.

CDR3 in DNA: TGTGCCAGCAGTGTCGCGGACAACACTGAAGCTTTCTTT. Residues: CASSVADNTEAFF. This chain uses TRBV2 with TRBJ1-1; D not resolved. V lost 4 bases and J lost 2, with 8 bases in between. Germline V gene data show CDR1 as SNHLY and CDR2 as FYNNEI. This CDR3 contains 13 residues.

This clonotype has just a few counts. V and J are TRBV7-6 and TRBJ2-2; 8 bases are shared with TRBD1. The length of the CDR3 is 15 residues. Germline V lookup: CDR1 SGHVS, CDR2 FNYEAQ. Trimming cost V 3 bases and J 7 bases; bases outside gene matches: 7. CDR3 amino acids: CASSFRTGWSGELFF. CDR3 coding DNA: TGTGCCAGCAGCTTCCGGACAGGGTGGAGCGGGGAGCTGTTTTTT.

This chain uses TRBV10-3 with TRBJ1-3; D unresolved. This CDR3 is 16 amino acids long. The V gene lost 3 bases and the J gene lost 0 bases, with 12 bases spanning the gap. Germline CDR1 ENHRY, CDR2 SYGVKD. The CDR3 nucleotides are TGTGCCATCAGTGACCGGGTTCGGACCTCTGGAAACACCATATATTTT. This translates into CAISDRVRTSGNTIYF.

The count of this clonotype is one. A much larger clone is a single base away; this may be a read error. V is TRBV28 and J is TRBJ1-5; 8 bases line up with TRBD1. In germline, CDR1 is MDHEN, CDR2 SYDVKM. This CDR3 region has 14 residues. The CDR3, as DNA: TGTGCCAGCAGCCGGACAGGGTACAATCATCCCCAGCATTTT. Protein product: CASSRTGYNHPQHF. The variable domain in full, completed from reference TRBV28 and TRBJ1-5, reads DVKVTQSSRYLVKRTGEKVFLECVQDMDHENMFWYRQDPGLGLRLIYFSYDVKMKEKGDIPEGYSVSREKKERFSLILESASTNQTSMYLCASSRTGYNHPQHFGDGTRLSIL.

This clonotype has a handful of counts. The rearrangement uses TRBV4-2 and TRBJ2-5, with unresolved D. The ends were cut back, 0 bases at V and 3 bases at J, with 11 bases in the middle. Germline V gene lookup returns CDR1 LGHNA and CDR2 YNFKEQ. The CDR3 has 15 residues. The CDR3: CASSQDNRRKETQYF. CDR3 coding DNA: TGTGCCAGCAGCCAAGACAACCGAAGAAAAGAGACCCAGTACTTC.